These T cell receptor beta chains were read from a single sample in a study of blood T cell repertoires in COVID-19. Sequenced by immunoSEQ multiplex PCR; TCRdb stores in-frame clones only, minus some. The table shows about 240,000 clones, with around 85% occurring only once. The specimen sequenced was PBMCs or T cells enriched from blood (not recorded which). These receptor sequences come from a woman in her forties with acute COVID-19. CDR3s include the opening cysteine and the closing phenylalanine or tryptophan. Fields, in order: clone size, V gene, D gene, CDR3 length, J gene, CDR3 protein, CDR3 DNA. The D gene is left open where the match is weak. The size field is filled for only some rows; it gives once, few, many or a size class.

clone_size: NA
v_call: TRBV5-1
d_call: NA
cdr3_length: 14
j_call: TRBJ2-3
cdr3_aa: CASSFGTSTDTQYF
cdr3_nt: TGCGCCAGCAGCTTCGGGACTTCCACAGATACGCAGTATTTT

clone_size: NA
v_call: TRBV10-2
d_call: TRBD2
cdr3_length: 16
j_call: TRBJ2-1
cdr3_aa: CASSGAGGSSYNEQFF
cdr3_nt: TGCGCCAGCAGTGGAGCGGGAGGGAGCTCCTACAATGAGCAGTTCTTC

clone_size: NA
v_call: TRBV3-1/TRBV3-2
d_call: NA
cdr3_length: 14
j_call: TRBJ1-1
cdr3_aa: CASSQGLEHTEAFF
cdr3_nt: TGTGCCAGCAGCCAAGGTTTAGAGCACACTGAAGCTTTCTTT

clone_size: NA
v_call: TRBV6-6
d_call: NA
cdr3_length: 17
j_call: TRBJ2-1
cdr3_aa: CASSPEGPGTTYNEQFF
cdr3_nt: TGTGCCAGCAGTCCAGAGGGACCCGGGACAACCTACAATGAGCAGTTCTTC

clone_size: once
v_call: TRBV19
d_call: NA
cdr3_length: 14
j_call: TRBJ2-1
cdr3_aa: CASSIDHRDNEQFF
cdr3_nt: TGTGCCAGTAGTATAGACCACAGGGACAATGAGCAGTTCTTC

clone_size: NA
v_call: TRBV5-1
d_call: TRBD1
cdr3_length: 15
j_call: TRBJ1-5
cdr3_aa: CARGTGGHSNQPQHF
cdr3_nt: TGCGCCAGGGGGACAGGTGGACATAGCAATCAGCCCCAGCATTTT

clone_size: NA
v_call: TRBV7-3
d_call: NA
cdr3_length: 13
j_call: TRBJ2-3
cdr3_aa: CASSPGGSDTQYF
cdr3_nt: TGTGCCAGCAGCCCCGGAGGTTCAGATACGCAGTATTTT

clone_size: once
v_call: TRBV7-3
d_call: TRBD2
cdr3_length: 15
j_call: TRBJ2-1
cdr3_aa: CASSLWAGGGYEQFF
cdr3_nt: TGTGCCAGCAGCTTATGGGCGGGAGGGGGCTATGAGCAGTTCTTC

clone_size: NA
v_call: TRBV7-8
d_call: NA
cdr3_length: 15
j_call: TRBJ2-6
cdr3_aa: CASSLIPSGANVLTF
cdr3_nt: TGTGCCAGCAGCTTAATTCCGTCTGGGGCCAACGTCCTGACTTTC

clone_size: NA
v_call: TRBV12-3/TRBV12-4
d_call: NA
cdr3_length: 11
j_call: TRBJ2-5
cdr3_aa: CASRFGETQYF
cdr3_nt: TGTGCCAGCAGGTTCGGAGAGACCCAGTACTTC

clone_size: NA
v_call: TRBV6-5
d_call: TRBD1
cdr3_length: 13
j_call: TRBJ1-1
cdr3_aa: CASSRTGNTEAFF
cdr3_nt: TGTGCCAGCAGTCGGACAGGGAACACTGAAGCTTTCTTT

clone_size: NA
v_call: TRBV5-1
d_call: TRBD2
cdr3_length: 15
j_call: TRBJ2-1
cdr3_aa: CASSSAAGGIDEQFF
cdr3_nt: TGCGCCAGCAGCTCAGCAGCGGGAGGAATCGATGAGCAGTTCTTC

clone_size: NA
v_call: TRBV29-1
d_call: TRBD2
cdr3_length: 13
j_call: TRBJ2-7
cdr3_aa: CSVFSGRAREQYF
cdr3_nt: TGCAGCGTTTTCAGCGGGAGAGCGCGTGAGCAGTACTTC

clone_size: NA
v_call: TRBV5-4
d_call: NA
cdr3_length: 14
j_call: TRBJ1-1
cdr3_aa: CASSPATVGTEAFF
cdr3_nt: TGTGCCAGCAGCCCAGCGACAGTGGGCACTGAAGCTTTCTTT

clone_size: NA
v_call: TRBV7-9
d_call: TRBD1
cdr3_length: 15
j_call: TRBJ2-5
cdr3_aa: CASSVSGTGAETQYF
cdr3_nt: TGTGCCAGCAGCGTATCCGGGACAGGGGCCGAGACCCAGTACTTC

clone_size: NA
v_call: TRBV28
d_call: TRBD2
cdr3_length: 16
j_call: TRBJ2-1
cdr3_aa: CASSYAPRGSHNEQFF
cdr3_nt: TGTGCCAGCAGTTATGCGCCTCGCGGGAGCCACAATGAGCAGTTCTTC

clone_size: once
v_call: TRBV19
d_call: NA
cdr3_length: 16
j_call: TRBJ2-3
cdr3_aa: CASSMYFPGNTDTQYF
cdr3_nt: TGTGCCAGTAGTATGTATTTCCCGGGAAACACAGATACGCAGTATTTT

clone_size: NA
v_call: TRBV27
d_call: NA
cdr3_length: 12
j_call: TRBJ2-7
cdr3_aa: CASSLQGDEQYF
cdr3_nt: TGTGCCAGCAGTCTACAGGGTGACGAGCAGTACTTC

clone_size: NA
v_call: TRBV15
d_call: TRBD2
cdr3_length: 15
j_call: TRBJ2-1
cdr3_aa: CATSVVVAGDGEQFF
cdr3_nt: TGTGCCACCAGCGTCGTGGTAGCGGGAGATGGCGAGCAGTTCTTC

clone_size: NA
v_call: TRBV11-3
d_call: TRBD1
cdr3_length: 15
j_call: TRBJ2-7
cdr3_aa: CASSFGTGGSYEQYF
cdr3_nt: TGTGCCAGCAGCTTCGGGACAGGCGGATCCTACGAGCAGTACTTC

clone_size: NA
v_call: TRBV14
d_call: NA
cdr3_length: 14
j_call: TRBJ2-5
cdr3_aa: CASSSVRRQETQYF
cdr3_nt: TGTGCCAGCAGTAGCGTGCGTAGACAAGAGACCCAGTACTTC

clone_size: NA
v_call: TRBV9
d_call: NA
cdr3_length: 15
j_call: TRBJ2-3
cdr3_aa: CASSGEGASTDTQYF
cdr3_nt: TGTGCCAGCAGCGGTGAGGGTGCAAGCACAGATACGCAGTATTTT

clone_size: many
v_call: TRBV6-5
d_call: TRBD2
cdr3_length: 15
j_call: TRBJ2-3
cdr3_aa: CASKGTSGRTDTQYF
cdr3_nt: TGTGCCAGCAAGGGGACTAGCGGGAGAACAGATACGCAGTATTTT

clone_size: few
v_call: TRBV12-3/TRBV12-4
d_call: NA
cdr3_length: 13
j_call: TRBJ1-2
cdr3_aa: CASSLGQAAGYTF
cdr3_nt: TGTGCCAGCAGTTTAGGACAGGCAGCAGGCTACACCTTC

clone_size: NA
v_call: TRBV2
d_call: NA
cdr3_length: 11
j_call: TRBJ1-4
cdr3_aa: CASRTVEKLFF
cdr3_nt: TGTGCCAGCCGGACAGTCGAAAAACTGTTTTTT

clone_size: few
v_call: TRBV25-1
d_call: NA
cdr3_length: 13
j_call: TRBJ2-2
cdr3_aa: CASEQGNTGELFF
cdr3_nt: TGTGCCAGCGAACAGGGGAACACCGGGGAGCTGTTTTTT

clone_size: NA
v_call: TRBV29-1
d_call: NA
cdr3_length: 11
j_call: TRBJ2-7
cdr3_aa: CSVVSGYEQYF
cdr3_nt: TGCAGCGTAGTTTCGGGGTACGAGCAGTACTTC

clone_size: once
v_call: TRBV11-3
d_call: NA
cdr3_length: 13
j_call: TRBJ1-1
cdr3_aa: CASSIIMNTEAFF
cdr3_nt: TGTGCCAGCAGCATTATAATGAACACTGAAGCTTTCTTT

clone_size: NA
v_call: TRBV24-1
d_call: TRBD2
cdr3_length: 14
j_call: TRBJ2-4
cdr3_aa: CATSDEGGTNIQYF
cdr3_nt: TGTGCCACCTCCGACGAGGGAGGGACAAACATTCAGTACTTC

clone_size: NA
v_call: TRBV12-3/TRBV12-4
d_call: NA
cdr3_length: 13
j_call: TRBJ2-3
cdr3_aa: CASSFGESDTQYF
cdr3_nt: TGTGCCAGCAGTTTTGGGGAGTCCGATACGCAGTATTTT

clone_size: NA
v_call: TRBV28
d_call: NA
cdr3_length: 12
j_call: TRBJ2-7
cdr3_aa: CASTSSGFEQYF
cdr3_nt: TGTGCCAGCACTTCTAGTGGCTTCGAGCAGTACTTC